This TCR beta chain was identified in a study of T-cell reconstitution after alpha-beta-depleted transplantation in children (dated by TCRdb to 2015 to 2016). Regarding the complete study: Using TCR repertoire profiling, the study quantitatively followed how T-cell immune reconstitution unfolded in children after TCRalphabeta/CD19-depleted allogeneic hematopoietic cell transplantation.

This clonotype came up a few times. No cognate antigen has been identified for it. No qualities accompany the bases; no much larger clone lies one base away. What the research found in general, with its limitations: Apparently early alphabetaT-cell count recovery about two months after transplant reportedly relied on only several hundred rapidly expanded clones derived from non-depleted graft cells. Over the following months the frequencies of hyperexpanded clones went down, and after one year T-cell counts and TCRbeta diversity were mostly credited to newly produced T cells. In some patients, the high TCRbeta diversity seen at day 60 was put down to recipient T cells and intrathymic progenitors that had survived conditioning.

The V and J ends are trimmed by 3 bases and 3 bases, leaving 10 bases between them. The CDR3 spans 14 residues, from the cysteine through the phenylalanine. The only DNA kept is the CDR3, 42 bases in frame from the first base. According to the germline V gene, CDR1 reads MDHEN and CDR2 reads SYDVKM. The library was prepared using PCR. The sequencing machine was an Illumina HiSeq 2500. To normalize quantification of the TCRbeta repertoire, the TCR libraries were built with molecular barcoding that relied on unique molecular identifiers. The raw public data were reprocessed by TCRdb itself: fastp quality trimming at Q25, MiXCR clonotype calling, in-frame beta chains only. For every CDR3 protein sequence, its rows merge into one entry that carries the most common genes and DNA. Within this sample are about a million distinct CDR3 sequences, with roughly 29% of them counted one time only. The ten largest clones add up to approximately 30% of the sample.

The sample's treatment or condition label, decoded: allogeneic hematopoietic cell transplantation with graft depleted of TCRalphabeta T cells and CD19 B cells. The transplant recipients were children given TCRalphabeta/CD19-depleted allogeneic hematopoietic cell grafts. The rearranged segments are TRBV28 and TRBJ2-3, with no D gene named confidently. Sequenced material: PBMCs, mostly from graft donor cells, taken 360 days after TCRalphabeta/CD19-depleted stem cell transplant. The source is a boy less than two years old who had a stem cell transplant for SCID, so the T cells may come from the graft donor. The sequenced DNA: TGTGCCAGCAGTTTTACCCGGATAACAGATACGCAGTATTTT. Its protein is CASSFTRITDTQYF. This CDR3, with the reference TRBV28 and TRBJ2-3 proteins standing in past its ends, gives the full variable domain DVKVTQSSRYLVKRTGEKVFLECVQDMDHENMFWYRQDPGLGLRLIYFSYDVKMKEKGDIPEGYSVSREKKERFSLILESASTNQTSMYLCASSFTRITDTQYFGPGTRLTVL.